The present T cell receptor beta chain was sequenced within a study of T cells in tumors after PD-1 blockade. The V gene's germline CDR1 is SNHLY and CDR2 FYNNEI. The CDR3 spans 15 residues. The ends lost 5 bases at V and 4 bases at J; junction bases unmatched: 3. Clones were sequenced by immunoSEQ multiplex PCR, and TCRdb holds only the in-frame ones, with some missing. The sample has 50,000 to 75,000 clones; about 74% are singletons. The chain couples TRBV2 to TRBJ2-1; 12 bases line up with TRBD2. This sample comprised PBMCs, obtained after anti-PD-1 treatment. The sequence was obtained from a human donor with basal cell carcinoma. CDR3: CASSQGLAGYNEQFF. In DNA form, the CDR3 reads TGTGCCAGCAGTCAAGGACTAGCGGGGTACAATGAGCAGTTCTTC.